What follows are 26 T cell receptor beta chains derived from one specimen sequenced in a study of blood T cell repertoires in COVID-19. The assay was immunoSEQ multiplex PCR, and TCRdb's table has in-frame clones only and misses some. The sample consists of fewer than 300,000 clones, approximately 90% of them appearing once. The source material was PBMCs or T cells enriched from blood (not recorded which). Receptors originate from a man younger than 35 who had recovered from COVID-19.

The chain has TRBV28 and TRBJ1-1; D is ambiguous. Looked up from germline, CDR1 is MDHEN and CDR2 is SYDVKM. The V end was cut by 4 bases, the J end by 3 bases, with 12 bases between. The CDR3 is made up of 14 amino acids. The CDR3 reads CASSSASGDTEAFF. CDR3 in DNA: TGTGCCAGCAGTTCGGCCAGCGGGGACACTGAAGCTTTCTTT.

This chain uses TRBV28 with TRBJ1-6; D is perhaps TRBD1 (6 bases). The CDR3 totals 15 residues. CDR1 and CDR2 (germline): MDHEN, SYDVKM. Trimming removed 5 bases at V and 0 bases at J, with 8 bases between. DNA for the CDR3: TGTGCCAGCAGTCAGGGGCCCTCCTATAATTCACCCCTCCACTTT. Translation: CASSQGPSYNSPLHF.

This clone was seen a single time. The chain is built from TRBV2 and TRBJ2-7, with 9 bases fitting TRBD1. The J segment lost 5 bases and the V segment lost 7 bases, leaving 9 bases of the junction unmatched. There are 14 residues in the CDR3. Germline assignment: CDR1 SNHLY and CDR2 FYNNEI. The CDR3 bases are TGTGCCAGCACCAATCGGGGACAGGGTGACGAGCAGTACTTC. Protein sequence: CASTNRGQGDEQYF.

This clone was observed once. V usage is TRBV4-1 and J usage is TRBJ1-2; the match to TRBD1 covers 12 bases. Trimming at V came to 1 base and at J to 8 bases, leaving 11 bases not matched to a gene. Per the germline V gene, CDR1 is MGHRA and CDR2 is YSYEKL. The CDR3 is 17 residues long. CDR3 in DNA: TGCGCCAGCAGCCAAGGACCTCCGGGACAGGGGGCTGGAGGCTACACCTTC. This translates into CASSQGPPGQGAGGYTF.

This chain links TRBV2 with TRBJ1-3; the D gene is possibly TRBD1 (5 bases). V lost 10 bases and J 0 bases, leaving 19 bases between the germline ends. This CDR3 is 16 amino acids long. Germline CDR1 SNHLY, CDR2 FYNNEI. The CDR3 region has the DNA TGTGCCACAAGGCCCGGAACAGGCAGCTCTGGAAACACCATATATTTT. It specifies CATRPGTGSSGNTIYF.

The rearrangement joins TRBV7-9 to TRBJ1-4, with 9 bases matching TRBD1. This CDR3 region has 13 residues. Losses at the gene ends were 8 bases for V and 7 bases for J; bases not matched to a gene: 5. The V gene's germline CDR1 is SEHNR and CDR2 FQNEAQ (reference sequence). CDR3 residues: CASATGGVEKLFF. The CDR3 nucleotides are TGTGCCAGCGCGACAGGGGGGGTTGAAAAACTGTTTTTT.

CDR3 loop: CASRGEGEAFF. As DNA, the CDR3 is TGTGCCAGCAGGGGCGAGGGAGAAGCTTTCTTT. The rearrangement links TRBV27 to TRBJ1-1, with no clear D. Germline CDR1 is MNHEY and CDR2 is SMNVEV (reference sequence). V lost 6 bases to trimming and J lost 8 bases, with 10 bases between them. This CDR3 spans 11 amino acids.

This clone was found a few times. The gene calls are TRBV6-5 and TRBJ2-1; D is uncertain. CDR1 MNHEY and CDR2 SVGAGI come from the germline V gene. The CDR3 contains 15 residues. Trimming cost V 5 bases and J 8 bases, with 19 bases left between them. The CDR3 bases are TGTGCCAGCAGTACCGGGTCCCCGGTTTGGGATGAGCAGTTCTTC. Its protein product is CASSTGSPVWDEQFF.

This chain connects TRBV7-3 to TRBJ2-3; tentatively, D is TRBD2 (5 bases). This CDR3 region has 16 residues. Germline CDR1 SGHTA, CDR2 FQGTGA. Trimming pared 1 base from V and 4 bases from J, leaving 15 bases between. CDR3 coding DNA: TGTGCCAGCAGCTTAAACCCGGGAACGGCTGCAGATACGCAGTATTTT. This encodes CASSLNPGTAADTQYF.

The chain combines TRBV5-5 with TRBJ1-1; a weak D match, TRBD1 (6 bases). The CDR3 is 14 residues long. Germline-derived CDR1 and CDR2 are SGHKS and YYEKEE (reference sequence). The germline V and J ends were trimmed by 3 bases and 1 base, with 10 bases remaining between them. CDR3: CASSSDSRNTEAFF. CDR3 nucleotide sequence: TGTGCCAGCAGCTCGGACAGTAGGAACACTGAAGCTTTCTTT.

CDR3 residues: CASSGASGSYEQYF. The DNA of the CDR3 is TGTGCCAGCAGTGGGGCTAGCGGGTCCTACGAGCAGTACTTC. This rearrangement joins TRBV2 to TRBJ2-7; the match to TRBD2 covers 8 bases. The V gene end was trimmed by 4 bases and the J gene end by 1 base; junction bases not matched to a gene: 3. Per germline, CDR1 SNHLY and CDR2 FYNNEI. The CDR3 has 14 amino acids.

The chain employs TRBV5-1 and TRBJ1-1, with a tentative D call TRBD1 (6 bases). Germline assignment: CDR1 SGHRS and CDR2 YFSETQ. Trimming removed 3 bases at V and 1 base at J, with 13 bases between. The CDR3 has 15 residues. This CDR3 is CASSSAGASNTEAFF. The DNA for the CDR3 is TGCGCCAGCAGCTCAGCAGGGGCATCGAACACTGAAGCTTTCTTT.

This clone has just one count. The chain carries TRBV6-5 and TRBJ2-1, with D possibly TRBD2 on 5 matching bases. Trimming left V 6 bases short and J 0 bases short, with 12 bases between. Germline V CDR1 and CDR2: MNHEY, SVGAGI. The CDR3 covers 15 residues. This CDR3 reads CASRQPLGSYNEQFF. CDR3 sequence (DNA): TGTGCCAGCAGACAACCACTAGGCTCCTACAATGAGCAGTTCTTC.

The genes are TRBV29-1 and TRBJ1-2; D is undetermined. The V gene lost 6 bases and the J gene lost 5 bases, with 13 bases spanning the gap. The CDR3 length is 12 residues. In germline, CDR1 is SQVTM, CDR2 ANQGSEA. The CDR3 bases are TGCAGCGTCGAGTCGCAGGCATATGGCTACACCTTC. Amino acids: CSVESQAYGYTF.

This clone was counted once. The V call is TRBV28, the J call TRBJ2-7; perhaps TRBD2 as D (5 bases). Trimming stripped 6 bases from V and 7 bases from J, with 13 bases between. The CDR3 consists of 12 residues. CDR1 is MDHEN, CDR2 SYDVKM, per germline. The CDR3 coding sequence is TGTGCCAGCAGACTAGACCAGGAAGAGCAGTACTTC. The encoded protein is CASRLDQEEQYF.

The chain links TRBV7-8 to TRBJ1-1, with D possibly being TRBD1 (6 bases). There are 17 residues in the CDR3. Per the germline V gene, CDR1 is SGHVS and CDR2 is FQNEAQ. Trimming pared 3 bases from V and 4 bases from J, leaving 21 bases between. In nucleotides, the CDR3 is TGTGCCAGCAGCTTTAGGCCAGGGGCAGCGGGGAGCACTGAAGCTTTCTTT. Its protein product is CASSFRPGAAGSTEAFF.

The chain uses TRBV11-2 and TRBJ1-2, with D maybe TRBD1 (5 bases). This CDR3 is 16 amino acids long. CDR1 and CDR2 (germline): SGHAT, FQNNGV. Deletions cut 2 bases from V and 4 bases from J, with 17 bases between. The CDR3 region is CASSLYEGAGGYGYTF. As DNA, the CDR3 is TGTGCCAGCAGCTTATACGAGGGTGCGGGGGGCTATGGCTACACCTTC.

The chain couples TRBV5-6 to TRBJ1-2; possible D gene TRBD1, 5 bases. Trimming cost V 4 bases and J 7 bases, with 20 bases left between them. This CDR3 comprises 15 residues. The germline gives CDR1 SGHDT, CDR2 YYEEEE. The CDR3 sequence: CASSRTGSDIAGYTF. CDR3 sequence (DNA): TGTGCCAGCAGCAGGACCGGTTCGGACATTGCTGGCTACACCTTC. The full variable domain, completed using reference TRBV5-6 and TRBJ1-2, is DAGVTQSPTHLIKTRGQQVTLRCSPKSGHDTVSWYQQALGQGPQFIFQYYEEEERQRGNFPDRFSGHQFPNYSSELNVNALLLGDSALYLCASSRTGSDIAGYTFGSGTRLTVV.

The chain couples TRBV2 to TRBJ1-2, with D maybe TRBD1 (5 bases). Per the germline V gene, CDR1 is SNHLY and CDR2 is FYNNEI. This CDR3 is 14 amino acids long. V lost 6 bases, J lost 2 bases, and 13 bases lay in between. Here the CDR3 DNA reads TGTGCCAGCAGCCAAATGGGGGGGAACTATGGCTACACCTTC. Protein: CASSQMGGNYGYTF.

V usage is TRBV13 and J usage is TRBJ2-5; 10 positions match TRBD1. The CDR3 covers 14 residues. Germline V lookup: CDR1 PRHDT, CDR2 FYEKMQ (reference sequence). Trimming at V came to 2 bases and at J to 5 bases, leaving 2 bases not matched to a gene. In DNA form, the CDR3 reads TGTGCCAGCAGCTTACGGACAGGGGGTGAGACCCAGTACTTC. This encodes CASSLRTGGETQYF.

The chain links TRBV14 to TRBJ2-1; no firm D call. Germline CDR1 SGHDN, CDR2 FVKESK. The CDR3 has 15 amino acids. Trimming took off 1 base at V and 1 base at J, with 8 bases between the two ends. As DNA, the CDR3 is TGTGCCAGCAGCCAAGGGAGATGGTCCTACAATGAGCAGTTCTTC. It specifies CASSQGRWSYNEQFF.

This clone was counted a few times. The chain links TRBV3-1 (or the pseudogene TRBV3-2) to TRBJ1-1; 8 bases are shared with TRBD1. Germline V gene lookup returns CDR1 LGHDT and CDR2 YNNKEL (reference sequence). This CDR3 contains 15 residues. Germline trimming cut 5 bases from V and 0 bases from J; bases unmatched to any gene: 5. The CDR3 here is CASSLGDRLNTEAFF. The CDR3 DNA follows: TGTGCCAGCAGCTTAGGGGACAGGCTGAACACTGAAGCTTTCTTT.

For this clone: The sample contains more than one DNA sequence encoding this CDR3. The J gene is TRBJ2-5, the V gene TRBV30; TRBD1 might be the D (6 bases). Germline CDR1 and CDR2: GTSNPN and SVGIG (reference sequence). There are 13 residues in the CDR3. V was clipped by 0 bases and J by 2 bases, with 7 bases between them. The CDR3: CAWSVQGQETQYF. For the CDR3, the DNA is TGTGCCTGGAGTGTGCAGGGGCAAGAGACCCAGTACTTC.

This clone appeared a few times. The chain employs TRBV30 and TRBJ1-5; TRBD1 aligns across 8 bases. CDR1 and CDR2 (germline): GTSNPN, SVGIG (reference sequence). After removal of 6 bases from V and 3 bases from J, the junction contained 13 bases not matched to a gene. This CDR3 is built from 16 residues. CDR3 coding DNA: TGTGCCTGCCAGTCCAAAGACAGGGGAGACAATCAGCCCCAGCATTTT. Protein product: CACQSKDRGDNQPQHF.

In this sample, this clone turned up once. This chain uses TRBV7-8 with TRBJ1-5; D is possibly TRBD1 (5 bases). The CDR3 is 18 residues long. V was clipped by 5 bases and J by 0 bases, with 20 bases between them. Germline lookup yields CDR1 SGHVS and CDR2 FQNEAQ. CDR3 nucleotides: TGTGCCAGCAGCCGCCGGACATACGGACGCGATAGCAATCAGCCCCAGCATTTT. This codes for CASSRRTYGRDSNQPQHF.

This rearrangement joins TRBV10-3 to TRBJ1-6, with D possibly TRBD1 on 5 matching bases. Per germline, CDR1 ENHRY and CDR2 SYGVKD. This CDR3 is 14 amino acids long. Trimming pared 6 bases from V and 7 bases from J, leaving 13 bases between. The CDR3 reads CAIRAGTMNSPLHF. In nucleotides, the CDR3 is TGTGCCATCAGAGCCGGGACTATGAATTCACCCCTCCACTTT.